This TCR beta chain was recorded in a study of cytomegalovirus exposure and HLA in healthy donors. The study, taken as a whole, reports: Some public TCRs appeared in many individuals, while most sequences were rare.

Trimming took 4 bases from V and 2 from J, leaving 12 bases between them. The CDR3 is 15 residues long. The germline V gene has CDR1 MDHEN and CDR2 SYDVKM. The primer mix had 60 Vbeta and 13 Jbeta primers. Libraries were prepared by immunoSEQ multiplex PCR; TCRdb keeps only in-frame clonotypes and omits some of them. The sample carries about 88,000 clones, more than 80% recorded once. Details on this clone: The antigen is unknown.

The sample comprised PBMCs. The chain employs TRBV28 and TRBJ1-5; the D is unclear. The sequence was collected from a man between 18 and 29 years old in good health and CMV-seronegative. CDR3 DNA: TGTGCCAGCAGTTCGCCCTCGACTGGCAATCAGCCCCAGCATTTT. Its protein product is CASSSPSTGNQPQHF.